The 5 T cell receptor beta chains reported below all come from one sample, sequenced in a study of cytomegalovirus exposure and HLA in healthy donors. Primers for the PCR totalled 60 Vbeta and 13 Jbeta. Profiling relied on immunoSEQ multiplex PCR, and the TCRdb table lists in-frame clones only, not all of them. The repertoire holds fewer than 150,000 clones, 74% seen once, with 5.8% in the top ten. The sequencing sample was made of PBMCs. The receptors shown here come from a woman aged 50 to 60 in good health and CMV-seropositive.

The chain carries TRBV2 and TRBJ2-3, with 10 bases matching TRBD2. V shed 5 bases and J 1 base; nucleotides not matched to a gene: 3. Germline-derived CDR1 and CDR2 are SNHLY and FYNNEI. The CDR3 extends over 15 amino acids. Here the CDR3 DNA reads TGTGCCAGCAGTCGGCTAGCGGGGGGCACAGATACGCAGTATTTT. Translated: CASSRLAGGTDTQYF.

The chain uses TRBV4-3 and TRBJ2-3; tentative D call: TRBD1 (6 bases). Trimming shortened V by 3 bases and J by 1 base, and 11 bases separated the two germline ends. The CDR3 spans 15 residues. Germline-derived CDR1 and CDR2 are LGHNA and YSLEER. CDR3 loop: CASSQGAKRTDTQYF. The CDR3 DNA reads as TGCGCCAGCAGCCAGGGGGCCAAACGCACAGATACGCAGTATTTT.

The chain is built from TRBV30 and TRBJ1-2, with D unclear. This CDR3 has 13 residues. V shed 2 bases and J shed 4 bases, with 11 bases lying between them. Germline CDR1 reads GTSNPN; CDR2 reads SVGIG (reference sequence). In DNA form, the CDR3 reads TGTGCCTGGAGTCGCGGCCTTCTCTATGGCTACACCTTC. Translation gives CAWSRGLLYGYTF.

V gene TRBV19 combines with J gene TRBJ1-1; D gene uncertain. CDR3 length: 11 amino acids. Germline lookup yields CDR1 LNHDA and CDR2 SQIVND (reference sequence). Between the trimmed V and J ends, which lost 11 bases and 10 bases, there was a span of 17 bases. This CDR3 is CAALYADRAFF. The DNA of the CDR3 is TGTGCCGCACTTTACGCGGATCGAGCTTTCTTT.

The V call is TRBV19, the J call TRBJ1-6; possible D gene TRBD1, 5 bases. Germline CDR1 reads LNHDA; CDR2 reads SQIVND (reference sequence). V was trimmed by 6 bases and J by 8 bases, leaving 11 bases between them. CDR3 size: 13 residues. CDR3 coding DNA: TGTGCCAGTAGGGGATTAGGGGATTCACCCCTCCACTTT. The encoded protein is CASRGLGDSPLHF.